In its sample, the clone carrying this TCR beta chain was seen many times. The target antigen is unknown. TCRdb recomputed calls from the 5' RACE reads with MiXCR, one row per CDR3 protein. Of around 310,000 distinct CDR3 sequences in the sample, roughly 19% were seen once. The record originates from a study of T-cell memory formation after mild COVID-19. Study-wide findings and caveats: Second-wave clones reaching peak frequency on day 37 lacked confirmed SARS-CoV-2 specificity.

Sequencing was carried out using PBMCs or a T cell subset sorted from them (not recorded which). The sequence derives from a man younger than 35 who had mild COVID-19 (a few samples of this study predate the infection). Cell type and time point are not known.

The CDR3 reads CASSSYRDEAFF. As DNA, the CDR3 is TGTGCCAGCAGCTCTTACAGGGATGAAGCTTTCTTT. This rearrangement joins TRBV7-9 to TRBJ1-1, with D possibly TRBD1 on 6 matching bases. The V gene's germline CDR1 is SEHNR and CDR2 FQNEAQ (reference sequence). V was clipped by 4 bases and J by 7 bases, with 10 bases between them. The CDR3 has 12 amino acids.